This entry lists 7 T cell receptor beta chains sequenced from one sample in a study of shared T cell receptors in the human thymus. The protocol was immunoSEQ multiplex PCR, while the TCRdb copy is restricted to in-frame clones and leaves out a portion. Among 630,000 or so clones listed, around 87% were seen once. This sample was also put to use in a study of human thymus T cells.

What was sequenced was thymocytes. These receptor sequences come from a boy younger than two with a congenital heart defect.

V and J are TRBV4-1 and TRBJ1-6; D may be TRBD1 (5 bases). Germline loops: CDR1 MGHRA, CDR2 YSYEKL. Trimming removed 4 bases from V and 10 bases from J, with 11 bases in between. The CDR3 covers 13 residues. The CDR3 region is CASSPRGDSPLHF. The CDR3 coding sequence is TGCGCCAGCAGCCCGCGGGGGGACTCACCCCTCCACTTT.

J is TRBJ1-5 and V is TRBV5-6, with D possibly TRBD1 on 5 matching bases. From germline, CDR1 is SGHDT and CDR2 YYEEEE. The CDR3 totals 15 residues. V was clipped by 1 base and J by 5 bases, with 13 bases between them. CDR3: CASSLSGHGDQPQHF. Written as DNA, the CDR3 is TGTGCCAGCAGCTTGTCAGGGCATGGCGATCAGCCCCAGCATTTT.

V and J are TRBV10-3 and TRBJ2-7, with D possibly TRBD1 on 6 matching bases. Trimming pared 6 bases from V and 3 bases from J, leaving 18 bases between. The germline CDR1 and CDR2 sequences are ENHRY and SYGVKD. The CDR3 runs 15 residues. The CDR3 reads CAISGTGTPNYEQYF. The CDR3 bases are TGTGCCATCAGCGGTACCGGGACACCAAACTACGAGCAGTACTTC.

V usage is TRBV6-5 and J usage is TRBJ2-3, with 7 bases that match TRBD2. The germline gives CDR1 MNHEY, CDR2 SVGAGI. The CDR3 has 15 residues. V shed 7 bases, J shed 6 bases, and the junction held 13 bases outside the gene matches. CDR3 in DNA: TGTGCCAGCACCTCAGGAGGGGCGGGAGACGATACGCAGTATTTT. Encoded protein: CASTSGGAGDDTQYF.

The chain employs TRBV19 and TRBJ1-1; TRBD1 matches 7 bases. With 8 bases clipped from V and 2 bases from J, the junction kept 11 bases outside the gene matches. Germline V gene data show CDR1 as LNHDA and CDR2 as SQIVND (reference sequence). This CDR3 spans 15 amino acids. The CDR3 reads CASRGQAVLNTEAFF. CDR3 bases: TGTGCCAGTCGAGGACAGGCGGTCCTAAACACTGAAGCTTTCTTT.

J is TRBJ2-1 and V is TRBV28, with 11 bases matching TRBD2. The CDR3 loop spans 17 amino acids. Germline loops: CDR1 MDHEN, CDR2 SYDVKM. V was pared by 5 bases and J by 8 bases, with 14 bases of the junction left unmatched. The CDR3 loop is CASSPFVAGGLVDEQFF. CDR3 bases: TGTGCCAGCAGTCCCTTTGTAGCGGGAGGGCTCGTCGATGAGCAGTTCTTC.

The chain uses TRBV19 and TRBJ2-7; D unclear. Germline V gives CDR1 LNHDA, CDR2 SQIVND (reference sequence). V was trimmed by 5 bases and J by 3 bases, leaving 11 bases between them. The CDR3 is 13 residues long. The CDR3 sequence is CASSPLSGYEQYF. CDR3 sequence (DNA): TGTGCCAGTAGTCCTCTGTCGGGCTACGAGCAGTACTTC.